Shown below are 26 T cell receptor beta chains from a single sample sequenced in a study of identical twins. TCRdb used MiXCR to reprocess the 5' RACE reads, holding one entry per CDR3 protein. The data show 550,000 to 800,000 distinct CDR3 sequences, around 7.5% seen once. The same sample was also studied in work on yellow fever vaccine responses in identical twins.

Specimen: PBMCs. These receptors were taken from a woman between 18 and 30 years old in good health.

The V call is TRBV29-1, the J call TRBJ2-3; D is possibly TRBD2 (7 bases). V was trimmed by 3 bases and J by 4 bases, leaving 23 bases between them. Germline V CDR1 and CDR2: SQVTM, ANQGSEA. The CDR3 is 17 residues long. CDR3 loop: CSVDVGGAPYGADTQYF. CDR3 nucleotide sequence: TGCAGCGTTGATGTGGGGGGGGCCCCGTATGGCGCAGATACGCAGTATTTT.

This clonotype showed up many times. The gene calls are TRBV19 and TRBJ2-3; unclear D gene. V was pared by 5 bases and J by 2 bases, with 5 bases between. Germline V lookup: CDR1 LNHDA, CDR2 SQIVND (reference sequence). The CDR3 runs to 12 residues. CDR3 region: CASSAYTDTQYF. The CDR3 DNA sequence: TGTGCCAGTAGTGCGTACACAGATACGCAGTATTTT. Filled out from reference TRBV19 and TRBJ2-3, the complete variable domain reads DGGITQSPKYLFRKEGQNVTLSCEQNLNHDAMYWYRQDPGQGLRLIYYSQIVNDFQKGDIAEGYSVSREKKESFPLTVTSAQKNPTAFYLCASSAYTDTQYFGPGTRLTVL.

The chain joins TRBV7-8 to TRBJ2-5; 9 bases fit TRBD2. The junction had 12 bases not matched to a gene; V was cut back by 6 bases and J by 4 bases. CDR3 size: 16 residues. The germline CDR1 and CDR2 sequences are SGHVS and FQNEAQ. CDR3 DNA sequence: TGTGCCAGCAGAAGAGGGCGGGAGGGATTTATAGAGACCCAGTACTTC. Its translation: CASRRGREGFIETQYF.

This chain joins TRBV12-3 or TRBV12-4 and TRBJ2-5, with D tentatively TRBD2 (6 bases). Trimming stripped 4 bases from V and 1 base from J, with 10 bases between. The length of the CDR3 is 14 residues. In nucleotides, the CDR3 is TGTGCCAGCAGTTCCGGGCGGGGCCAAGAGACCCAGTACTTC. Amino acid sequence: CASSSGRGQETQYF.

The chain carries TRBV3-1 and TRBJ2-1; weak D call: TRBD1 (5 bases). CDR1 LGHDT and CDR2 YNNKEL come from the germline V gene (reference sequence). This CDR3 spans 12 amino acids. The V end lost 1 base, the J end lost 12 bases, and 10 bases lay between the germline ends. In DNA form, the CDR3 reads TGTGCCAGCAGCCAAGGGGCCCAGGGGCAGTTCTTC. Translated: CASSQGAQGQFF.

This clonotype showed up many times. The chain combines TRBV12-3 or TRBV12-4 with TRBJ1-4; possible D gene TRBD1, 5 bases. CDR3 length: 12 amino acids. The ends were cut back, 8 bases at V and 4 bases at J, with 8 bases in the middle. In DNA, the CDR3 is TGTGCCAGCTGTGGGGGTAATGAAAAACTGTTTTTT. It encodes CASCGGNEKLFF.

The gene calls are TRBV27 and TRBJ2-3; D perhaps matches TRBD2 (6 bases). Trimming took 5 bases from V and 5 from J, leaving 17 bases between them. Germline V gives CDR1 MNHEY, CDR2 SMNVEV (reference sequence). The CDR3 covers 15 residues. CDR3 coding DNA: TGTGCCAGCAGTATAACGGGGGTTGCGGGAGATACGCAGTATTTT. Translating it yields CASSITGVAGDTQYF.

This clonotype was observed a handful of times. This chain joins TRBV2 and TRBJ2-1; 9 bases map to TRBD2. V trimming: 2 bases; J trimming: 4 bases; junction bases outside the gene matches: 6. CDR1 is SNHLY, CDR2 FYNNEI, per germline. The CDR3 sequence is 16 residues long. CDR3 loop: CASSERGRGGYNEQFF. CDR3 DNA sequence: TGTGCCAGCAGTGAACGGGGGCGGGGGGGATACAATGAGCAGTTCTTC.

This clonotype was seen a few times. The J gene is TRBJ2-1, the V gene TRBV27; 7 nucleotides agree with TRBD1. CDR3 size: 16 residues. CDR1 is MNHEY, CDR2 SMNVEV, per germline (reference sequence). V gave up 4 bases and J gave up 4 bases; unmatched junction bases: 10. CDR3 region: CASSSNRDSQYNEQFF. The CDR3 DNA sequence: TGTGCCAGCAGTTCGAACCGGGACAGCCAATACAATGAGCAGTTCTTC.

In this sample, this clonotype turned up many times. The V and J genes are TRBV13 and TRBJ2-2; D possibly corresponds to TRBD2 (6 bases). This CDR3 is 14 amino acids long. V was trimmed by 5 bases and J by 7 bases, leaving 14 bases between them. Germline lookup yields CDR1 PRHDT and CDR2 FYEKMQ (reference sequence). The CDR3 loop reads CASSPRESGGELFF. Here the CDR3 DNA reads TGTGCCAGCAGCCCCCGGGAGTCAGGCGGGGAGCTGTTTTTT.

V is TRBV7-9 and J is TRBJ1-3, with D uncertain. Germline values: CDR1 SEHNR, CDR2 FQNEAQ (reference sequence). V shed 6 bases and J shed 0 bases, with 12 bases lying between them. The length of the CDR3 is 15 residues. The CDR3 DNA reads as TGTGCCAGCAGTCCGCTACTAATCTCTGGAAACACCATATATTTT. Encoded protein: CASSPLLISGNTIYF.

This clonotype came up many times. The chain is built from TRBV12-3 or TRBV12-4 and TRBJ2-1; 7 bases align to TRBD1. V lost 1 base to trimming and J lost 5 bases; unmatched junction nucleotides: 8. The CDR3 consists of 16 residues. The chain's CDR3 is CASSLGQGRINNEQFF. The CDR3 nucleotides read TGTGCCAGCAGTTTAGGACAGGGTAGGATTAACAATGAGCAGTTCTTC.

This clonotype has at least ten counts. V is TRBV12-3 or TRBV12-4 and J is TRBJ2-2; D is uncertain. The CDR3 totals 15 residues. With 3 bases removed from V and 4 bases from J, the gap between germline ends came to 12 bases. As DNA, the CDR3 is TGTGCCAGCAGTTTTTTATCCACCATCACCGGGGAGCTGTTTTTT. Translation gives CASSFLSTITGELFF.

This clonotype was seen a handful of times. The V call is TRBV12-1, the J call TRBJ2-7; the table's D call of TRBD2 was not tested on the DNA. TRBV12-1 is a pseudogene segment. This CDR3 has 17 amino acids. CDR3 DNA: TGTGCCAGCAGCTCCCATAGCTCCGGGAGTAGGGGCTACGAGCAGTACTTC. Protein: CASSSHSSGSRGYEQYF.

There are a few counts of this clonotype. The chain has TRBV6-1 and TRBJ1-1; D uncertain. Germline-derived CDR1 and CDR2 are MNHNS and SASEGT. This CDR3 is 13 amino acids long. Trimming pared 6 bases from V and 1 base from J, leaving 9 bases between. In nucleotides, the CDR3 is TGTGCCAGCAGGTTTCAGGAGAACACTGAAGCTTTCTTT. Translated: CASRFQENTEAFF.

This clonotype has a handful of counts. This chain links TRBV5-5 with TRBJ2-7; possible D gene TRBD2, 6 bases. The CDR3 has 13 amino acids. Germline CDR1 is SGHKS and CDR2 is YYEKEE (reference sequence). Trimming shortened V by 3 bases and J by 2 bases, and 9 bases separated the two germline ends. The DNA of the CDR3 is TGTGCCAGCAGCTCGGGGGATACCTACGAGCAGTACGTC. Protein product: CASSSGDTYEQYV.

This clonotype was observed a few times. The chain is built from TRBV29-1 and TRBJ2-7; 8 bases are a match to TRBD1. The V gene's germline CDR1 is SQVTM and CDR2 ANQGSEA. This CDR3 is built from 14 residues. After removal of 6 bases from V and 3 bases from J, the junction contained 10 bases not matched to a gene. Written as DNA, the CDR3 is TGCAGCGTCTATCATGGGACAGGTGACTACGAGCAGTACTTC. Its protein product is CSVYHGTGDYEQYF.

In this sample, this clonotype turned up a few times. V usage is TRBV10-3 and J usage is TRBJ1-5, with no clear D. V was trimmed by 0 bases and J by 0 bases, leaving 9 bases between them. The CDR3 covers 16 residues. Germline lookup yields CDR1 ENHRY and CDR2 SYGVKD. The CDR3 is CAISESGGGSNQPQHF. DNA for the CDR3: TGTGCCATCAGTGAGTCTGGTGGCGGTAGCAATCAGCCCCAGCATTTT.

The V call is TRBV10-1, the J call TRBJ2-7; 12 bases are shared with TRBD2. The CDR3 extends over 16 amino acids. Per the germline V gene, CDR1 is WNHNN and CDR2 is SYGVQD (reference sequence). V gave up 3 bases and J gave up 0 bases; unmatched junction bases: 3. CDR3 sequence: CASSELAGGSSYEQYF. The CDR3 region has the DNA TGCGCCAGCAGTGAACTAGCGGGGGGAAGCTCCTACGAGCAGTACTTC.

This clonotype was counted at least ten times. The CDR3 region is CSAPRLAGLTGELFF. The CDR3 DNA follows: TGCAGTGCTCCCCGACTAGCGGGCCTCACCGGGGAGCTGTTTTTT. This rearrangement joins TRBV20-1 to TRBJ2-2; 10 bases are shared with TRBD2. V lost 5 bases to trimming and J lost 4 bases; unmatched junction nucleotides: 7. Germline CDR1 is DFQATT and CDR2 is SNEGSKA (reference sequence). This CDR3 region has 15 residues.

The genes are TRBV4-1 and TRBJ2-3, with no clear D. CDR1 MGHRA and CDR2 YSYEKL come from the germline V gene. Trimming took off 8 bases at V and 6 bases at J, with 12 bases between the two ends. This CDR3 comprises 12 residues. The CDR3: CASGPPMDTQYF. The CDR3 nucleotides read TGCGCCAGCGGCCCCCCTATGGATACGCAGTATTTT.

This clonotype was observed at least ten times. This chain's CDR3 is CASSEGGNYGYTF. CDR3 DNA: TGCGCCAGCAGTGAAGGGGGGAACTATGGCTACACCTTC. The chain combines TRBV5-1 with TRBJ1-2, with D perhaps TRBD1 (6 bases). V lost 5 bases and J lost 2, with 10 bases in between. The CDR3 totals 13 residues. Germline V gene sequence: CDR1 SGHRS, CDR2 YFSETQ.

This clonotype has more than one count but fewer than ten. The chain employs TRBV6-1 and TRBJ2-1; the D gene is possibly TRBD1 (6 bases). The CDR3 runs to 13 residues. V gave up 8 bases and J gave up 3 bases, with 11 bases separating them. Germline lookup yields CDR1 MNHNS and CDR2 SASEGT. The CDR3 reads CASQGLGYNEQFF. CDR3 nucleotide sequence: TGTGCCAGCCAGGGGCTGGGCTACAATGAGCAGTTCTTC.

This clonotype came up many times. The gene calls are TRBV7-9 and TRBJ1-2; D not certain. Trimming took off 4 bases at V and 6 bases at J, with 9 bases between the two ends. The CDR3 totals 12 residues. The germline gives CDR1 SEHNR, CDR2 FQNEAQ (reference sequence). DNA for the CDR3: TGTGCCAGCAGCTCCGTATTAGATGGCTACACCTTC. Protein: CASSSVLDGYTF.

CDR3 DNA sequence: TGTGCCAGCTCACCACCGGGCGGATGGACAGATACGCAGTATTTT. Encoded protein: CASSPPGGWTDTQYF. The chain couples TRBV18 to TRBJ2-3; D uncertain. The CDR3 has 15 residues. CDR1 and CDR2 (germline): KGHSH, LQKENI. With 0 bases removed from V and 3 bases from J, the gap between germline ends came to 10 bases.

This chain links TRBV20-1 with TRBJ1-1; D gene ambiguous. V lost 3 bases and J lost 5, with 13 bases in between. The CDR3 loop spans 13 amino acids. Germline assignment: CDR1 DFQATT and CDR2 SNEGSKA (reference sequence). Written as DNA, the CDR3 is TGCAGTGCTAGTCATTTGATGAGAACTGAAGCTTTCTTT. This encodes CSASHLMRTEAFF.